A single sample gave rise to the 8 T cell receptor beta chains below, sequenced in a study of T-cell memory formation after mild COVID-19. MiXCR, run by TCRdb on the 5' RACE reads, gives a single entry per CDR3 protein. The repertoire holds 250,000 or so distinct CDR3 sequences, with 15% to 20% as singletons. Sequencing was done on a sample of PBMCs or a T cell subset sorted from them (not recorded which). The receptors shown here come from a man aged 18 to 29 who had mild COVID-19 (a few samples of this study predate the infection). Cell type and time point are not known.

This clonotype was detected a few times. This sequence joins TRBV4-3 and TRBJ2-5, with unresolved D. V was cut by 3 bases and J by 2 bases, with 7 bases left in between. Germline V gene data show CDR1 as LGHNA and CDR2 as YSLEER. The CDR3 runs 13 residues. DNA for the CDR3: TGCGCCAGCAGCCAGCGACAACAAGAGACCCAGTACTTC. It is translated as CASSQRQQETQYF.

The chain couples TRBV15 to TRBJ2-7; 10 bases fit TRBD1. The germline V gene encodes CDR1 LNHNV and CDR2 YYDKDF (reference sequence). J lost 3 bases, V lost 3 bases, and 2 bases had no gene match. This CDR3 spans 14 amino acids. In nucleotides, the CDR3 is TGTGCCACCAGCAGGACAGGGGGCGTCTACGAGCAGTACTTC. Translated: CATSRTGGVYEQYF.

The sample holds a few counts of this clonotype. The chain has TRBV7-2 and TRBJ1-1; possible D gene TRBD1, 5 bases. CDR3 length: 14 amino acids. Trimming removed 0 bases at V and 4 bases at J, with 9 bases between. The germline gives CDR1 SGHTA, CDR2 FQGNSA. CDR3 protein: CASSLARGSTEAFF. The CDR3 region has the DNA TGTGCCAGCAGCTTAGCGCGGGGGAGCACTGAAGCTTTCTTT. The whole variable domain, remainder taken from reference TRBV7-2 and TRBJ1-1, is GAGVSQSPSNKVTEKGKDVELRCDPISGHTALYWYRQSLGQGLEFLIYFQGNSAPDKSGLPSDRFSAERTGGSVSTLTIQRTQQEDSAVYLCASSLARGSTEAFFGQGTRLTVV.

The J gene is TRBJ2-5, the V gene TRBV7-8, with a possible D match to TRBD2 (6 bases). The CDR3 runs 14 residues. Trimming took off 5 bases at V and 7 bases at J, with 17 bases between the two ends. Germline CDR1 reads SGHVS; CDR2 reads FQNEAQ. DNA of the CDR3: TGTGCCAGCAGCGGGAGGACTACCCAGGGGACCCAGTACTTC. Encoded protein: CASSGRTTQGTQYF.

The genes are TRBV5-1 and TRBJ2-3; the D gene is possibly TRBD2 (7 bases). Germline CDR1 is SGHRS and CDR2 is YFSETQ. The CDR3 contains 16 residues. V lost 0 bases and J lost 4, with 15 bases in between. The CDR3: CASSLDWGGPPDTQYF. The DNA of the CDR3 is TGCGCCAGCAGCTTGGATTGGGGGGGGCCACCAGATACGCAGTATTTT.

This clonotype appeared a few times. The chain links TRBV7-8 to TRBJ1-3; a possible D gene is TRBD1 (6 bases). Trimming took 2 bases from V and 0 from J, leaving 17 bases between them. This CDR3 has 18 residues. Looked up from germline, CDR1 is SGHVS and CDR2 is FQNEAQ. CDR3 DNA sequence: TGTGCCAGCAGCTTAAACACAGGGATAGGGTCCTCTGGAAACACCATATATTTT. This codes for CASSLNTGIGSSGNTIYF.

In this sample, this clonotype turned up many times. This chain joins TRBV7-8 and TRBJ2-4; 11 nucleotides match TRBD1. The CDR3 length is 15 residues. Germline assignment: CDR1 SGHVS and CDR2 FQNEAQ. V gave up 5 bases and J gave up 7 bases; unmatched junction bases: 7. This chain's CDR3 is CASSGAGTGGNIQYF. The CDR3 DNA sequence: TGTGCCAGCAGCGGTGCCGGGACAGGGGGGAACATTCAGTACTTC. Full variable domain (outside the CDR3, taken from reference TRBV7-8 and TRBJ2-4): GAGVSQSPRYKVAKRGQDVALRCDPISGHVSLFWYQQALGQGPEFLTYFQNEAQLDKSGLPSDRFFAERPEGSVSTLKIQRTQQEDSAVYLCASSGAGTGGNIQYFGAGTRLSVL.

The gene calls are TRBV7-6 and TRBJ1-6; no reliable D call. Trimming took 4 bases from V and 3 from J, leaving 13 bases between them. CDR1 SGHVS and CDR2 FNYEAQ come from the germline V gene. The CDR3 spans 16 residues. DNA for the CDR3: TGTGCCAGCAGCTCATCGGGCCGGAACTATAATTCACCCCTCCACTTT. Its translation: CASSSSGRNYNSPLHF. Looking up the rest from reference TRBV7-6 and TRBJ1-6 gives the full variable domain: GAGVSQSPRYKVTKRGQDVALRCDPISGHVSLYWYRQALGQGPEFLTYFNYEAQQDKSGLPNDRFSAERPEGSISTLTIQRTEQRDSAMYRCASSSSGRNYNSPLHFGNGTRLTVT.